Sequencing of this TCR beta chain was carried out in a study of cytomegalovirus exposure and HLA in healthy donors. V lost 8 bases to trimming and J lost 6 bases, with 10 bases between them. Germline V gene sequence: CDR1 MGHRA, CDR2 YSYEKL. There are 12 residues in the CDR3. The repertoire was sequenced with immunoSEQ multiplex PCR; TCRdb's copy has only in-frame clones and lacks some. The data show about 360,000 clones, 86% seen once. The sequenced sample consisted of PBMCs. This TCR was recovered from a woman aged 18-29 years in good health and CMV-seronegative. The J gene is TRBJ2-2, the V gene TRBV4-1; possible D gene TRBD2, 6 bases. DNA of the CDR3: TGCGCCAGCCTCGGGGAGGCCGGGGAGCTGTTTTTT. Its protein product is CASLGEAGELFF.